The next 30 T cell receptor beta chains were all read from a single sample in a study of T cells in localized non-small cell lung cancer. Some clones are missing from TCRdb's copy, which holds only in-frame ones; the method was immunoSEQ multiplex PCR. The sample has about 36,000 clones, around nine tenths seen once. Sequencing was performed on peripheral blood, taken before any cancer treatment. The receptors originated from a woman aged 35 to 70 with stage I lung adenocarcinoma.

V usage is TRBV7-9 and J usage is TRBJ1-3, with a tentative D call TRBD1 (6 bases). The V end was cut by 5 bases, the J end by 2 bases, with 10 bases between. This CDR3 region has 14 residues. Germline V lookup: CDR1 SEHNR, CDR2 FQNEAQ (reference sequence). CDR3: CASSGGFAGNTIYF. Written as DNA, the CDR3 is TGTGCCAGCAGCGGGGGCTTCGCTGGAAACACCATATATTTT. Complete variable domain (other parts from reference TRBV7-9 and TRBJ1-3): DTGVSQNPRHKITKRGQNVTFRCDPISEHNRLYWYRQTLGQGPEFLTYFQNEAQLEKSRLLSDRFSAERPKGSFSTLEIQRTEQGDSAMYLCASSGGFAGNTIYFGEGSWLTVV.

J is TRBJ1-2 and V is TRBV30; possible D gene TRBD1, 5 bases. V was clipped by 5 bases and J by 4 bases, with 20 bases between them. Germline V gene sequence: CDR1 GTSNPN, CDR2 SVGIG (reference sequence). The CDR3 covers 15 residues. The CDR3 coding sequence is TGTGCCTGGGATACCGGACGAAGGGGATTCTATGGCTACACCTTC. Translating it yields CAWDTGRRGFYGYTF.

The chain recombines TRBV5-1 with TRBJ2-3; 8 bases fit TRBD1. The CDR3 sequence is 14 residues long. Losses at the gene ends were 3 bases for V and 4 bases for J; bases not matched to a gene: 4. The V gene's germline CDR1 is SGHRS and CDR2 YFSETQ. Here the CDR3 reads CASSSQGASDTQYF. The CDR3 DNA sequence: TGCGCCAGCAGCTCCCAGGGGGCCTCAGATACGCAGTATTTT. Full variable domain (remainder filled in from reference TRBV5-1 and TRBJ2-3): KAGVTQTPRYLIKTRGQQVTLSCSPISGHRSVSWYQQTPGQGLQFLFEYFSETQRNKGNFPGRFSGRQFSNSRSEMNVSTLELGDSALYLCASSSQGASDTQYFGPGTRLTVL.

This clone was observed a single time. V gene TRBV30 combines with J gene TRBJ1-1, with 7 nucleotides matching TRBD1. The CDR3 length is 13 residues. The germline CDR1 and CDR2 sequences are GTSNPN and SVGIG (reference sequence). The ends lost 3 bases at V and 1 base at J; junction bases unmatched: 2. CDR3 in amino acids: CAWRRQGNTEAFF. Here the CDR3 DNA reads TGTGCCTGGAGAAGACAGGGGAACACTGAAGCTTTCTTT.

V usage is TRBV23-1 and J usage is TRBJ1-4; 8 positions agree with TRBD1. TRBV23-1 is flagged as an ORF with uncertain function. This CDR3 contains 17 residues. The trim removed 10 bases at V and 6 bases at J, leaving 19 bases unmatched. CDR3 sequence reads: CATGMDRARRGDEKLFF. The CDR3 coding sequence is TGCGCCACCGGTATGGACAGGGCACGTAGAGGAGATGAAAAACTGTTTTTT.

The chain links TRBV4-1 to TRBJ1-2, with 9 bases that match TRBD1. The J segment lost 7 bases and the V segment lost 3 bases, leaving 9 bases of the junction unmatched. This CDR3 comprises 15 residues. Germline CDR1 MGHRA, CDR2 YSYEKL. The CDR3 here is CASSQVRDRVRGYTF. CDR3 in DNA: TGCGCCAGCAGCCAGGTCCGGGACAGGGTACGTGGCTACACCTTC.

The chain couples TRBV30 to TRBJ1-3; the D is unclear. The CDR3 is 14 amino acids. Germline V gives CDR1 GTSNPN, CDR2 SVGIG (reference sequence). V gave up 0 bases and J gave up 5 bases, with 11 bases separating them. CDR3 bases: TGTGCCTGGAGTGTGGAAGGGAGTAGAAACACCATATATTTT. Its translation: CAWSVEGSRNTIYF.

This chain links TRBV7-6 with TRBJ1-2; D might be TRBD1 (5 bases). V gave up 5 bases and J gave up 8 bases, with 18 bases separating them. There are 14 residues in the CDR3. The germline CDR1 and CDR2 sequences are SGHVS and FNYEAQ. The CDR3 coding sequence is TGTGCCAGCAGCCCAAATGCAGGGTATGGAGGCTACACCTTC. Amino acids: CASSPNAGYGGYTF.

The rearrangement joins TRBV7-2 to TRBJ1-3, with D perhaps TRBD1 (6 bases). Trimming shortened V by 5 bases and J by 1 base, and 9 bases separated the two germline ends. This CDR3 contains 14 residues. CDR1 and CDR2 from the germline V gene are SGHTA and FQGNSA. CDR3 coding DNA: TGTGCCAGCAGCCAAGGGGGATCTGGAAACACCATATATTTT. Protein sequence: CASSQGGSGNTIYF.

The chain combines TRBV5-1 with TRBJ1-6, with D unclear. The germline CDR1 and CDR2 sequences are SGHRS and YFSETQ. V lost 4 bases and J lost 0, with 14 bases in between. The CDR3 is made up of 17 amino acids. The chain's CDR3 is CASSRQSLSSYNSPLHF. CDR3 nucleotides: TGCGCCAGCAGCCGACAATCTCTTAGCTCCTATAATTCACCCCTCCACTTT.

The J gene is TRBJ2-3, the V gene TRBV19; D is perhaps TRBD1 (5 bases). The ends were cut back, 6 bases at V and 2 bases at J, with 21 bases in the middle. Germline V gene lookup returns CDR1 LNHDA and CDR2 SQIVND (reference sequence). The CDR3 spans 17 residues. CDR3 sequence (DNA): TGTGCCAGTAGCTCGCGCATAGGGGCCTCTGCCACAGATACGCAGTATTTT. Its protein product is CASSSRIGASATDTQYF.

The chain uses TRBV23-1 and TRBJ2-7; no clear D. TRBV23-1 is assigned to the ORF class and has an uncertain function. The V end was cut by 0 bases, the J end by 2 bases, with 14 bases between. The CDR3 extends over 16 amino acids. CDR3 loop: CASSQSKWHSAYEQYF. The DNA for the CDR3 is TGCGCCAGCAGTCAATCGAAGTGGCACAGTGCCTACGAGCAGTACTTC.

The chain carries TRBV19 and TRBJ2-2; D may be TRBD1 (6 bases). The germline V gene has CDR1 LNHDA and CDR2 SQIVND (reference sequence). The length of the CDR3 is 14 residues. With 7 bases removed from V and 2 bases from J, the gap between germline ends came to 11 bases. DNA for the CDR3: TGTGCCAGTACCACGGGACATAACACCGGGGAGCTGTTTTTT. Translating it yields CASTTGHNTGELFF.

V and J are TRBV5-1 and TRBJ2-3; TRBD2 matches 9 bases. V shed 4 bases and J 2 bases; nucleotides not matched to a gene: 5. The V gene's germline CDR1 is SGHRS and CDR2 YFSETQ. The CDR3 totals 15 residues. The DNA of the CDR3 is TGCGCCAGCAGCGCCATAGCGGGGGACACAGATACGCAGTATTTT. Protein product: CASSAIAGDTDTQYF.

The chain uses TRBV28 and TRBJ2-5; 7 bases are a match to TRBD1. The CDR3 extends over 19 amino acids. J was trimmed by 1 base and V by 3 bases; bases with no gene match: 17. Germline assignment: CDR1 MDHEN and CDR2 SYDVKM. CDR3 amino acids: CASSFVSGQSLIFQETQYF. The CDR3 coding sequence is TGTGCCAGCAGTTTTGTCTCGGGACAGAGCCTTATCTTCCAAGAGACCCAGTACTTC. Combining the CDR3 with reference TRBV28 and TRBJ2-5 gives the whole variable domain DVKVTQSSRYLVKRTGEKVFLECVQDMDHENMFWYRQDPGLGLRLIYFSYDVKMKEKGDIPEGYSVSREKKERFSLILESASTNQTSMYLCASSFVSGQSLIFQETQYFGPGTRLLVL.

This clone was picked up a small number of times. The chain uses TRBV6-5 and TRBJ1-1; possibly TRBD1 for D (5 bases). The germline V gene has CDR1 MNHEY and CDR2 SVGAGI. There are 12 residues in the CDR3. V gave up 5 bases and J gave up 7 bases, with 11 bases separating them. The CDR3 reads CASSRGPNEAFF. The CDR3 nucleotides are TGTGCCAGCAGTCGGGGACCCAATGAAGCTTTCTTT.

This clone was detected once. This chain joins TRBV5-1 and TRBJ2-7; D is ambiguous. The CDR3 runs 15 residues. V shed 0 bases and J shed 2 bases, with 12 bases lying between them. CDR1 and CDR2 from the germline V gene are SGHRS and YFSETQ. The CDR3: CASSLDPKIAYEQYF. CDR3 nucleotides: TGCGCCAGCAGCTTGGATCCCAAAATAGCCTACGAGCAGTACTTC.

This clone was seen more than once but under ten times. The chain uses TRBV5-4 and TRBJ2-3; tentative D call: TRBD2 (5 bases). V gave up 4 bases and J gave up 2 bases, with 14 bases separating them. The germline gives CDR1 SGHNT, CDR2 YYREEE (reference sequence). The CDR3 extends over 15 amino acids. This CDR3 is CASSGRTVYTDTQYF. Here the CDR3 DNA reads TGTGCCAGCAGCGGAAGGACTGTTTACACAGATACGCAGTATTTT.

This clone was counted between two and nine times. V gene TRBV28 combines with J gene TRBJ1-2, with D perhaps TRBD1 (6 bases). The CDR3 sequence is 13 residues long. The ends were cut back, 3 bases at V and 3 bases at J, with 8 bases in the middle. CDR1 and CDR2 from the germline V gene are MDHEN and SYDVKM. The CDR3 nucleotides read TGTGCCAGCAGTTTGGCAGGGGACTATGGCTACACCTTC. Amino acid sequence: CASSLAGDYGYTF.

This clone has only a few counts. This chain uses TRBV5-1 with TRBJ2-7; maybe TRBD2 (6 bases). V was trimmed by 0 bases and J by 6 bases, leaving 13 bases between them. CDR3 size: 14 residues. Germline assignment: CDR1 SGHRS and CDR2 YFSETQ. CDR3 DNA: TGCGCCAGCAGCTTGGCCACGGGGACTTCCGAGCAGTACTTC. Translated: CASSLATGTSEQYF.

V usage is TRBV2 and J usage is TRBJ1-1, with 11 positions matching TRBD1. The trim removed 4 bases at V and 3 bases at J, leaving 4 bases unmatched. From germline, CDR1 is SNHLY and CDR2 FYNNEI. The CDR3 consists of 15 residues. The CDR3 region has the DNA TGTGCCAGCAGTGTCTGGGGACAGGGGGACACTGAAGCTTTCTTT. Protein product: CASSVWGQGDTEAFF.

In its sample, this clone was seen once. This chain links TRBV18 with TRBJ2-5; D gene uncertain. Germline assignment: CDR1 KGHSH and CDR2 LQKENI. The ends were cut back, 3 bases at V and 0 bases at J, with 11 bases in the middle. The CDR3 loop spans 15 amino acids. The CDR3 nucleotides are TGTGCCAGCTCACCTTTTGAACGGTACCAAGAGACCCAGTACTTC. Protein product: CASSPFERYQETQYF.

This chain connects TRBV4-2 to TRBJ1-1; 9 nucleotides align to TRBD1. CDR1 LGHNA and CDR2 YNFKEQ come from the germline V gene. Trimming cost V 3 bases and J 3 bases; bases outside gene matches: 8. This CDR3 region has 16 residues. CDR3 bases: TGTGCCAGCAGCCAGGAGGGACAGGGAGGGTACACTGAAGCTTTCTTT. Translating gives CASSQEGQGGYTEAFF.

This clone was counted only a few times. The chain employs TRBV27 and TRBJ1-5, with TRBD1 as a possible D gene (6 bases). Trimming took 5 bases from V and 2 from J, leaving 10 bases between them. CDR3 length: 14 amino acids. CDR1 is MNHEY and CDR2 is SMNVEV in the germline V gene (reference sequence). The CDR3 loop reads CASSPNRGNQPQHF. The CDR3 DNA reads TGTGCCAGCAGTCCAAACAGGGGCAATCAGCCCCAGCATTTT.

V and J are TRBV29-1 and TRBJ1-4; the D gene is possibly TRBD1 (5 bases). Germline-derived CDR1 and CDR2 are SQVTM and ANQGSEA. There are 14 residues in the CDR3. V shed 7 bases and J shed 8 bases, with 20 bases lying between them. The CDR3 loop reads CSAEGGAGGEKLFF. The CDR3 DNA reads as TGCAGCGCGGAGGGAGGGGCAGGAGGCGAAAAACTGTTTTTT.

The chain recombines TRBV2 with TRBJ2-7; 8 bases agree with TRBD2. Germline V gene data show CDR1 as SNHLY and CDR2 as FYNNEI. The CDR3 covers 13 residues. V lost 4 bases to trimming and J lost 3 bases; unmatched junction nucleotides: 2. Here the CDR3 DNA reads TGTGCCAGCAGTGTAGCGGGGAGCTACGAGCAGTACTTC. Translation: CASSVAGSYEQYF. Drawing the rest from reference TRBV2 and TRBJ2-7, the complete variable domain is EPEVTQTPSHQVTQMGQEVILRCVPISNHLYFYWYRQILGQKVEFLVSFYNNEISEKSEIFDDQFSVERPDGSNFTLKIRSTKLEDSAMYFCASSVAGSYEQYFGPGTRLTVT.

The chain links TRBV2 to TRBJ1-5, with 7 bases fitting TRBD1. Trimming removed 6 bases from V and 4 bases from J; junction bases left unmatched: 6. The CDR3 is 14 residues long. Germline V gene lookup returns CDR1 SNHLY and CDR2 FYNNEI. CDR3 amino acids: CASRWGTENQPQHF. CDR3 in DNA: TGTGCCAGCAGGTGGGGGACAGAGAATCAGCCCCAGCATTTT. Using reference TRBV2 and TRBJ1-5 for the parts outside the CDR3, the full variable domain is EPEVTQTPSHQVTQMGQEVILRCVPISNHLYFYWYRQILGQKVEFLVSFYNNEISEKSEIFDDQFSVERPDGSNFTLKIRSTKLEDSAMYFCASRWGTENQPQHFGDGTRLSIL.

The chain's CDR3 is CASSTPGTRSTDTQYF. The CDR3 nucleotides are TGTGCCAGCAGTACACCCGGGACTAGAAGCACAGATACGCAGTATTTT. This chain connects TRBV28 to TRBJ2-3, with 8 nucleotides matching TRBD2. Germline V lookup: CDR1 MDHEN, CDR2 SYDVKM. CDR3 length: 16 amino acids. Germline trimming cut 5 bases from V and 0 bases from J; bases unmatched to any gene: 7.

The V and J genes are TRBV5-1 and TRBJ2-6, with D perhaps matching TRBD1 (5 bases). V dropped 5 bases and J dropped 0 bases, with 12 bases sitting between them. Germline values: CDR1 SGHRS, CDR2 YFSETQ. The CDR3 runs 16 residues. The chain's CDR3 is CASSPAGISGANVLTF. The CDR3 bases are TGCGCCAGCAGTCCGGCAGGGATCTCTGGGGCCAACGTCCTGACTTTC.

J is TRBJ1-2 and V is TRBV27, with 9 bases matching TRBD1. Germline values: CDR1 MNHEY, CDR2 SMNVEV (reference sequence). Unmatched junction bases numbered 1, after V lost 3 bases and J lost 2 bases. The CDR3 is 14 residues long. CDR3 DNA sequence: TGTGCCAGCAGTTTTGACAGGGGGAACTATGGCTACACCTTC. Translation: CASSFDRGNYGYTF.